Sequencing of this T cell receptor (beta chain) was carried out in a study of PD-1 blockade in mismatch repair-deficient tumors. The method was immunoSEQ multiplex PCR; TCRdb's version includes in-frame clones alone and lacks a portion of them. The table has some 100,000 clones, 70% to 85% seen once. Germline V lookup: CDR1 SGHTA, CDR2 FQGTGA. Losses at the gene ends were 5 bases for V and 8 bases for J; bases not matched to a gene: 5. This CDR3 comprises 14 residues. The sequence was collected from an adult with mismatch repair-deficient cancer. The specimen comprised peripheral blood, sampled roughly 35 weeks after starting pembrolizumab. The chain carries TRBV7-3 and TRBJ2-1; the match to TRBD2 covers 11 bases. DNA of the CDR3: TGTGCCAGCAGCGTTACTAGCGGGAGCGATGAGCAGTTCTTC. This translates into CASSVTSGSDEQFF.